This TCR beta chain was obtained from a study of shared clonotypes between healthy human individuals. Trimming left V 0 bases short and J 2 bases short, with 11 bases between. In germline, CDR1 is SGHTA, CDR2 FQGNSA. This CDR3 has 16 residues. Assay used: immunoSEQ multiplex PCR; TCRdb lists only in-frame clones, some missing. This sample carries 490,000 or so clones, over 60% of them seen once, and the ten largest clones take over 10%. The V call is TRBV7-2, the J call TRBJ2-4; tentatively, D is TRBD1 (5 bases). Material for sequencing was PBMCs. The clonotype comes from a woman in her thirties or forties in good health. Some clones in this sample may be carry-over from other donors' samples. The CDR3 here is CASSLAPRATKNIQYF. CDR3 sequence (DNA): TGTGCCAGCAGCTTAGCGCCCAGGGCGACCAAAAACATTCAGTACTTC.